What follows describes a single T cell receptor beta chain. The data were taken from a study of T cell repertoires and Cas9 in healthy adults. CDR1 and CDR2 from the germline V gene are SGHAT and FQNNGV. This CDR3 comprises 15 residues. V lost 2 bases and J lost 6, with 13 bases in between. Libraries were prepared by immunoSEQ multiplex PCR; TCRdb keeps only in-frame clonotypes and omits some of them. The sample includes about 14,000 clones, approximately 92% of them seen just once. The receptor's source is a human donor in good health. This sequence joins TRBV11-2 and TRBJ1-4; D unclear. The specimen was Tregs (CD4+, CD25+, CD127-, CD137-, CD154-) from PBMCs; culture status not recorded. CDR3 protein: CASSLPRGDYEKLFF. The CDR3 DNA sequence: TGTGCCAGCAGCTTACCGCGGGGAGATTATGAAAAACTGTTTTTT.